This T cell receptor beta chain stems from a study of identical twins. TCRdb ran MiXCR on the 5' RACE reads and lists one entry per CDR3 protein. The sample lists 550,000 to 700,000 distinct CDR3 sequences, roughly 20% occurring once. The same data also contributed to another study, on T cells expressing NK-cell markers. That source reports: Seven of the eight sequenced donors were HCMV-seropositive; one was seronegative.

The sequencing sample was made of PBMCs. The receptor's source is a young woman in good health.

The CDR3 is CASSLATEGGEQYF. CDR3 sequence (DNA): TGCGCCAGCAGCTTGGCCACGGAGGGCGGCGAGCAGTACTTC. The chain carries TRBV5-1 and TRBJ2-7, with D possibly TRBD2 on 6 matching bases. Germline-derived CDR1 and CDR2 are SGHRS and YFSETQ. Trimming stripped 0 bases from V and 6 bases from J, with 13 bases between. CDR3 length: 14 residues.